These 2 T cell receptor beta chains were sequenced from one sample in a study of cytomegalovirus exposure and HLA in healthy donors. The PCR made use of 60 Vbeta and 13 Jbeta primers. Assay used: immunoSEQ multiplex PCR; TCRdb lists only in-frame clones, some missing. The sample lists 190,000 or so clones; around 83% were seen once. Sequenced sample: PBMCs. These receptors all come from a woman aged 45-65 years in good health and CMV-seropositive.

The chain couples TRBV7-3 to TRBJ1-2; D is possibly TRBD1 (6 bases). The germline V gene has CDR1 SGHTA and CDR2 FQGTGA. Trimming removed 2 bases from V and 6 bases from J, with 16 bases in between. The CDR3 loop spans 15 amino acids. CDR3 sequence: CASSLGPDRLDGYTF. For the CDR3, the DNA is TGTGCCAGCAGCTTAGGGCCCGACAGGTTGGATGGCTACACCTTC.

This clone was counted at least ten times. The same CDR3 arises from other DNA sequences in this sample as well. The genes are TRBV6-1 and TRBJ1-5; TRBD1 is a possible D gene (5 bases). From germline, CDR1 is MNHNS and CDR2 SASEGT. CDR3 size: 15 residues. The ends were cut back, 2 bases at V and 4 bases at J, with 12 bases in the middle. CDR3 DNA sequence: TGTGCCAGCAGTGAAATTGGGGCTCGGAATCAGCCCCAGCATTTT. Translating it yields CASSEIGARNQPQHF.